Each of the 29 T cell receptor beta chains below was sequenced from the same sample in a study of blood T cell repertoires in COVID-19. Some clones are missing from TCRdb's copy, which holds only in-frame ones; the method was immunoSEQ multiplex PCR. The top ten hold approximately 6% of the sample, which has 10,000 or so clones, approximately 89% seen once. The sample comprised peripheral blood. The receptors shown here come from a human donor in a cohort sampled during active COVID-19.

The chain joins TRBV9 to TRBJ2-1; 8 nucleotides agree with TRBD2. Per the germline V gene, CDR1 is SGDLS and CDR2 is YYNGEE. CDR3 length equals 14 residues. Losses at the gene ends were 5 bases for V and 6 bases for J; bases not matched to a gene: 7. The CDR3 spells CASSPGLESNEQFF. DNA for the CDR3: TGTGCCAGCAGTCCGGGACTAGAAAGCAATGAGCAGTTCTTC.

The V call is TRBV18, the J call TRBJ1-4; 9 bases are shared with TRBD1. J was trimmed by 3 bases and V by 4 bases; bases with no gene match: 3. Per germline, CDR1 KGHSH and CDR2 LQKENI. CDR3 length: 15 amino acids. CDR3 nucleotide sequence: TGTGCCAGCTCACAACAGGGGGCCCCTAATGAAAAACTGTTTTTT. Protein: CASSQQGAPNEKLFF.

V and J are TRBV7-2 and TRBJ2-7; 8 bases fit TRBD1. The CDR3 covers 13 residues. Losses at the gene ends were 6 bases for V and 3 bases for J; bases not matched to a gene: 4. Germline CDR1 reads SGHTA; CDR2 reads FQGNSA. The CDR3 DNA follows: TGTGCCAGCAGGAGAACAGGGGGCTACGAGCAGTACTTC. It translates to CASRRTGGYEQYF.

This CDR3 reads CASSDQENTGELFF. The CDR3 coding sequence is TGTGCCAGCAGCGATCAGGAGAACACCGGGGAGCTGTTTTTT. The chain recombines TRBV9 with TRBJ2-2; D is undetermined. Between the trimmed V and J ends, which lost 3 bases and 1 base, there was a span of 7 bases. Germline V gene data show CDR1 as SGDLS and CDR2 as YYNGEE. The CDR3 length is 14 residues. The full variable domain, in which reference TRBV9 and TRBJ2-2 provide the parts outside the CDR3, is DSGVTQTPKHLITATGQRVTLRCSPRSGDLSVYWYQQSLDQGLQFLIQYYNGEERAKGNILERFSAQQFPDLHSELNLSSLELGDSALYFCASSDQENTGELFFGEGSRLTVL.

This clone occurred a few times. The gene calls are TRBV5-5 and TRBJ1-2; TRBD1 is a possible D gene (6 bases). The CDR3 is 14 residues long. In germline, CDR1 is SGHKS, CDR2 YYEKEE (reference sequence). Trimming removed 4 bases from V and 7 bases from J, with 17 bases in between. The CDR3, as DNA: TGTGCCAGCAGCCTGAGCGGGACACCGGGTGGCTACACCTTC. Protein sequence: CASSLSGTPGGYTF.

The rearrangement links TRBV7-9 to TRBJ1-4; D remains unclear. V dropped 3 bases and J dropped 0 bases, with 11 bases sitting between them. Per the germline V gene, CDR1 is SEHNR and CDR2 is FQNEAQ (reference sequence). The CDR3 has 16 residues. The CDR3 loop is CASSFYDFPTNEKLFF. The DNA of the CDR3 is TGTGCCAGCAGCTTCTATGATTTTCCAACTAATGAAAAACTGTTTTTT.

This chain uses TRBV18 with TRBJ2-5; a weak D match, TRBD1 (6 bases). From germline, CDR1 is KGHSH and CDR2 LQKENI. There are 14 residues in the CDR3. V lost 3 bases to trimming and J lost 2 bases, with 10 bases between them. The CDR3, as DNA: TGTGCCAGCTCACCGTCCAGGGGTCAAGAGACCCAGTACTTC. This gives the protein CASSPSRGQETQYF.

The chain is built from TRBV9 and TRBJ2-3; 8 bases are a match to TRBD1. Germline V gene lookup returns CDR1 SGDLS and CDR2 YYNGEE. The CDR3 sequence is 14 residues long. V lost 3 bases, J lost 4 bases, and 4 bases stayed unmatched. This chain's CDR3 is CASSGLQGADTQYF. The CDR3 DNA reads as TGTGCCAGCAGCGGACTACAGGGGGCAGATACGCAGTATTTT. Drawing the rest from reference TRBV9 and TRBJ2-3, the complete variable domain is DSGVTQTPKHLITATGQRVTLRCSPRSGDLSVYWYQQSLDQGLQFLIQYYNGEERAKGNILERFSAQQFPDLHSELNLSSLELGDSALYFCASSGLQGADTQYFGPGTRLTVL.

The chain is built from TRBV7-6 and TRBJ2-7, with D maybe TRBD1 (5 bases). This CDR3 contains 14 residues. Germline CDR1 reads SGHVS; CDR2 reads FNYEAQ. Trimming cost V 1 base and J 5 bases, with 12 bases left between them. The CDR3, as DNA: TGTGCCAGCAGCTTAGGAGGACAAGCGAACGAGCAGTACTTC. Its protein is CASSLGGQANEQYF.

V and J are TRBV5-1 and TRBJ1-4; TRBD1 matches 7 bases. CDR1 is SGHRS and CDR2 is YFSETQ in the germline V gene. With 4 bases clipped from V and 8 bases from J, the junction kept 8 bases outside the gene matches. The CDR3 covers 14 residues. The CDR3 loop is CASSPGQSNEKLFF. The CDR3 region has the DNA TGCGCCAGCAGCCCGGGACAGAGTAACGAAAAACTGTTTTTT.

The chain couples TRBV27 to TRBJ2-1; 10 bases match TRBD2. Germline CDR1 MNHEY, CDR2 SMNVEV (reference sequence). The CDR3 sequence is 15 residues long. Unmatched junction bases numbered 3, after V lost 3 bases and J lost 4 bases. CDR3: CASSFRAGGYNEQFF. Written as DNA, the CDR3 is TGTGCCAGCAGTTTTAGAGCGGGAGGGTACAATGAGCAGTTCTTC.

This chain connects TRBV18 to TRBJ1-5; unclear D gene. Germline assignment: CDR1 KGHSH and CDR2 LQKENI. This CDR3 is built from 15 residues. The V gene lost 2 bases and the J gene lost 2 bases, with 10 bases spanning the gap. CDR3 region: CASSPNEGGNQPQHF. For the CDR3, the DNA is TGTGCCAGCTCACCAAATGAGGGAGGCAATCAGCCCCAGCATTTT.

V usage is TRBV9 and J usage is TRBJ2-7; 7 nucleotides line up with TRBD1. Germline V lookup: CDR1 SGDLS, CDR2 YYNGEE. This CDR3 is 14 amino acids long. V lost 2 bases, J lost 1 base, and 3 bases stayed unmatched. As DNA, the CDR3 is TGTGCCAGCAGCGTGTCGGGACAGTCCTACGAGCAGTACTTC. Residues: CASSVSGQSYEQYF.

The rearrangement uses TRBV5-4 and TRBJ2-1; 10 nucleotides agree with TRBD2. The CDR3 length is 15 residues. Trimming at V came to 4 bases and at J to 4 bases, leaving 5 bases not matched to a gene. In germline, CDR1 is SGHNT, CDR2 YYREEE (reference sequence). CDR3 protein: CASSPERGGYNEQFF. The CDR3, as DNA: TGTGCCAGCAGCCCAGAGCGGGGGGGATACAATGAGCAGTTCTTC.

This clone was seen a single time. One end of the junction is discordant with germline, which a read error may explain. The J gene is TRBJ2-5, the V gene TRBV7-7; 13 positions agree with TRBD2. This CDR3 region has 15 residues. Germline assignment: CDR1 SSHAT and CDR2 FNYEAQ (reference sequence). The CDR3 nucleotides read TGTGCTAGCAGCTCGGGACTAGCGGGACGAGAGACCCAGTACTTC. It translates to CASSSGLAGRETQYF. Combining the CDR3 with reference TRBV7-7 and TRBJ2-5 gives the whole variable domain GAGVSQSPRYKVTKRGQDVTLRCDPISSHATLYWYQQALGQGPEFLTYFNYEAQPDKSGLPSDRFSAERPEGSISTLTIQRTEQRDSAMYRCASSSGLAGRETQYFGPGTRLLVL.

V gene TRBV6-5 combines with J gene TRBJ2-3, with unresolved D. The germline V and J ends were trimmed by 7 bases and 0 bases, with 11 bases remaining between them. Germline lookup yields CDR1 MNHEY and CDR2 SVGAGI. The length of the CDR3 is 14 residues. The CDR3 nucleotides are TGTGCCAGCACCCTACTACTAAGCACAGATACGCAGTATTTT. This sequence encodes CASTLLLSTDTQYF.

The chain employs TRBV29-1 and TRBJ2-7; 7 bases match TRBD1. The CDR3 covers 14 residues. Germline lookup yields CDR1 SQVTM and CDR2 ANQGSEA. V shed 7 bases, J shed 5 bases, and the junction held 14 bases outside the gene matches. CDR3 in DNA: TGCAGCGGGGTGACAGGGTTCGATCCCCACGAGCAGTACTTC. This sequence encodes CSGVTGFDPHEQYF.

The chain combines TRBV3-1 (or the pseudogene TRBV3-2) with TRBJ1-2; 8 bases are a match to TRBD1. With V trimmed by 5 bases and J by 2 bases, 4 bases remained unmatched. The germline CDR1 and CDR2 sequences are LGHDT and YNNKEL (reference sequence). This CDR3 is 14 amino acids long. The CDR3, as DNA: TGTGCCAGCAGCTCCTGGGACAGGAACTATGGCTACACCTTC. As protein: CASSSWDRNYGYTF.

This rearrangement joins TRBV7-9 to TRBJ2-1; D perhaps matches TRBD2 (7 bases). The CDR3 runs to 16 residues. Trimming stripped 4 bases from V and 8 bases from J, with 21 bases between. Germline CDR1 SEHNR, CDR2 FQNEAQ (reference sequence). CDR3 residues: CASSSTFRGGGDEQFF. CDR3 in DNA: TGTGCCAGCAGCTCCACGTTCAGGGGAGGGGGAGATGAGCAGTTCTTC. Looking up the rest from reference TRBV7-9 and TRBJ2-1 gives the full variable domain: DTGVSQNPRHKITKRGQNVTFRCDPISEHNRLYWYRQTLGQGPEFLTYFQNEAQLEKSRLLSDRFSAERPKGSFSTLEIQRTEQGDSAMYLCASSSTFRGGGDEQFFGPGTRLTVL.

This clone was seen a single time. The CDR3 spells CASSRTGETSGYTF. CDR3 in DNA: TGTGCCAGCAGTCGGACAGGGGAGACATCCGGCTACACCTTC. V and J are TRBV6-6 and TRBJ1-2; 9 positions match TRBD1. The CDR3 runs to 14 residues. Looked up from germline, CDR1 is MNHNY and CDR2 is SVGAGI (reference sequence). V was pared by 5 bases and J by 8 bases, with 9 bases of the junction left unmatched.

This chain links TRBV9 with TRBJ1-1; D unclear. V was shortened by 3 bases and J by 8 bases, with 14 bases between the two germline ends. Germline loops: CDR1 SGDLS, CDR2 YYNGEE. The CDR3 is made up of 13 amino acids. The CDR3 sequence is CASSAATGKEAFF. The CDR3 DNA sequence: TGTGCCAGCAGCGCCGCTACGGGGAAAGAAGCTTTCTTT.

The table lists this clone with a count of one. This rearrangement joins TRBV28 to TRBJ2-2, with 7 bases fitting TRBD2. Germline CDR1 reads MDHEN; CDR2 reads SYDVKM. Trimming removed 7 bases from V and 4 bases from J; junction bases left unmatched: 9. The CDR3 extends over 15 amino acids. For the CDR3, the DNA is TGTGCCAGCAACGCGGGGAGGGTACGCACCGGGGAGCTGTTTTTT. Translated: CASNAGRVRTGELFF.

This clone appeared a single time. DNA of the CDR3: TGCGCCAGCAGCTTGAAGGACAGTGGTGAGCAGTTCTTC. It translates to CASSLKDSGEQFF. V and J are TRBV5-1 and TRBJ2-1; perhaps TRBD1 as D (6 bases). CDR3 length: 13 amino acids. Deletions cut 1 base from V and 9 bases from J, with 11 bases between. The V gene's germline CDR1 is SGHRS and CDR2 YFSETQ.

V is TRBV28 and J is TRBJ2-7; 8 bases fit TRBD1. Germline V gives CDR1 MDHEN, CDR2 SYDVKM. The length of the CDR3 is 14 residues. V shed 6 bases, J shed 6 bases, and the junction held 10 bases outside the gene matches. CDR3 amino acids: CASRPDPTGAEQYF. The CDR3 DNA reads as TGTGCCAGCAGACCCGACCCGACAGGGGCCGAGCAGTACTTC.

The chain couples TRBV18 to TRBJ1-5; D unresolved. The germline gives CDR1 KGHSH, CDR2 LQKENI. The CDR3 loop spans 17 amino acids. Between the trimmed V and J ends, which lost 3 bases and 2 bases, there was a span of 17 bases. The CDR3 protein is CASSPPVGGQGNQPQHF. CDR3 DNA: TGTGCCAGCTCACCCCCTGTGGGAGGGCAAGGCAATCAGCCCCAGCATTTT.

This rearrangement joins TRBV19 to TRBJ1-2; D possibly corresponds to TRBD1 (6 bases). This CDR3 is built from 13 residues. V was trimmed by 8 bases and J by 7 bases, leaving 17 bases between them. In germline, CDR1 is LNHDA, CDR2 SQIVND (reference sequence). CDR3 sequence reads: CASRPSNRVGYTF. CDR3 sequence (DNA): TGTGCCAGTCGTCCATCCAACAGGGTTGGCTACACCTTC.

The DNA for the CDR3 is TGTGCCAGCAGCCCCCTCGGGGGGCTAGGCAATGAGCAGTTCTTC. Protein: CASSPLGGLGNEQFF. The chain is built from TRBV14 and TRBJ2-1; tentative D call: TRBD2 (7 bases). The V and J ends lost 4 bases and 6 bases respectively, with 16 bases between them. This CDR3 comprises 15 residues. Per germline, CDR1 SGHDN and CDR2 FVKESK. The full variable domain, in which reference TRBV14 and TRBJ2-1 provide the parts outside the CDR3, is EAGVTQFPSHSVIEKGQTVTLRCDPISGHDNLYWYRRVMGKEIKFLLHFVKESKQDESGMPNNRFLAERTGGTYSTLKVQPAELEDSGVYFCASSPLGGLGNEQFFGPGTRLTVL.

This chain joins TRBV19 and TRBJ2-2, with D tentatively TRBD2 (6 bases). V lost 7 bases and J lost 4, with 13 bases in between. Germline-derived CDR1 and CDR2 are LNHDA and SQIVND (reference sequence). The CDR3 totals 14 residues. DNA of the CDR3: TGTGCCAGTACACGGGGGAGCGGCACCGGGGAGCTGTTTTTT. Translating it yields CASTRGSGTGELFF.

The CDR3 loop reads CARSPDREWANTEAFF. The CDR3 DNA is TGTGCCAGAAGCCCGGACAGGGAATGGGCGAACACTGAAGCTTTCTTT. The V gene is TRBV5-3, the J gene TRBJ1-1; TRBD1 matches at 8 bases. TRBV5-3 is noted as an ORF with a role that remains uncertain. The CDR3 is made up of 16 amino acids. V shed 4 bases, J shed 1 base, and the junction held 9 bases outside the gene matches.